This TCR beta chain was found in a study of regulatory T cells in long-lasting Graves disease (dated by TCRdb to the early 2020s). Broadly, across the study: To count as having persistent Graves' disease, a patient had to have received antithyroid drug treatment for over 5 years with TSH receptor autoantibodies remaining persistently positive. Peripheral blood TCR sequencing and RNA sequencing compared persistent Graves' disease patients with newly diagnosed Graves' disease patients. The study was conducted in China and was registered as a clinical trial. A total of roughly 33 samples were covered by TCR sequencing, comprising around 13 persistent and about 20 newly diagnosed Graves' disease patients. On average, persistent Graves' disease patients in the clinical cohort had been on antithyroid drugs for about 10.3 years.

The full study reports these points: The authors acknowledged the small sample size as a limitation that may reduce accuracy. Because the primary lesion, thyroid tissue, could not be accessed, the study looked at peripheral blood alone. Compared with newly diagnosed patients, patients with persistent Graves' disease had lower TCR Shannon entropy and fewer highly expanded clones, which suggests clonal expansion. Only the TCR beta chain was sequenced and analyzed. TRBV28, TRBJ1-2 and TRBJ2-5 were preferentially used in persistent disease, while TRBV20-1 and TRBJ2-1 were favored in newly diagnosed disease. Patients with persistent disease shared more public clonotypes (around 3,000) than newly diagnosed patients did (around 1,000).

CDR1 and CDR2 (SGHAT, FQNNGV) derive from the germline V gene. The CDR3 measures 15 amino acids from cysteine to phenylalanine. The retained sequence is limited to the CDR3, 45 bases, with the frame set at the first base. V is pruned by 2 bases and J by 6 bases, leaving 8 bases of the junction without a gene match. Ten or more counts support this clonotype. Its antigen is unknown. Base quality data are lacking; no much larger clone is found one base away. This specimen's time point label, interpreted: persistent/refractory GD, antithyroid drugs over 5 years with positive TRAb. RNA was extracted from PBMCs in TRIzol for both TCR sequencing and RNA sequencing. The diagnosis of Graves' disease was made according to American Thyroid Association guidelines. Patients were recruited from an endocrinology department in Xi'an, China. Each patient gave roughly 8.4 milliliters of peripheral blood, collected in an EDTA anticoagulant tube. Ficoll Paque Plus density gradient separation was used to isolate PBMCs, and no additional T cell sorting was done. An Agilent 2100 Bioanalyzer and agarose gel were used to check RNA quality, while a NanoDrop 2000 measured RNA concentration.

The library was obtained by multiplex PCR. TCRdb lists the instrument as Illumina HiSeq 4000. CDR3 regions were amplified by Arm-PCR with iRepertoire HTBI primers to construct TCR beta libraries. Before sequencing, the PCR products went through gel purification. Per the source publication's procedure: Gene usage analysis of CDR3 amino acid clonotypes relied on the 60 to 65 TRBV and around 13 TRBJ segments identified across samples. COPE and FqMerger were used to merge filtered high-quality paired reads into contigs. BLAST was used to align contigs to IMGT TRBV, TRBD and TRBJ reference genes, with CDR3 defined following IMGT. Any clonotype with a frequency above 0.1% was counted as a highly expanded clone. Shannon entropy was used to measure repertoire diversity, and the Gini coefficient was used to measure V-J evenness. A clonotype was considered public if more than one individual shared it. The public reads were quality trimmed at Q25 with fastp and then assembled into clones with MiXCR by TCRdb, keeping productive beta chains. Records with the same CDR3 protein are collapsed into one entry carrying the most frequent genes and DNA. The V and J calls were not made by the authors but by TCRdb's processing. The sample table records almost 350,000 distinct CDR3 sequences; about 19% of these occur just once. The ten largest clones add up to about 29% of the sample.

The chain links TRBV11-2 with TRBJ2-7; TRBD2 fits 9 bases in the junction. The starting material was peripheral blood mononuclear cells (PBMCs), obtained when the disease was refractory, from a patient treated with antithyroid drugs. This clonotype was sampled from a female donor with Graves disease. The nucleotides are TGTGCCAGCAGCTTAATAGCGGGAGCCCAATTCGAGCAGTACTTC. Its protein product is CASSLIAGAQFEQYF.